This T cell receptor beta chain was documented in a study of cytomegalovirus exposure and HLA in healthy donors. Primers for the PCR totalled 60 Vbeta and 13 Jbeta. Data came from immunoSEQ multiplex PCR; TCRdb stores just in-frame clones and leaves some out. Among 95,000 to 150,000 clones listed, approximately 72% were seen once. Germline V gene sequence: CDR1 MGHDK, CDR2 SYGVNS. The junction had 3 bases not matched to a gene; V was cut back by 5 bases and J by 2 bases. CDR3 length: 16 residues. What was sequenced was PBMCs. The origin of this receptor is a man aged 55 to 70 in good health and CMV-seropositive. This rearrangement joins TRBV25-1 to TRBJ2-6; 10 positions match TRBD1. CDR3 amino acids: CASSWDRGPGANVLTF. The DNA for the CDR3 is TGTGCCAGCAGTTGGGACAGGGGTCCTGGGGCCAACGTCCTGACTTTC.